A single sample is the source of the 18 T cell receptor beta chains below, sequenced in a study of early T cells in non-severe SARS-CoV-2 infection. TCRdb independently ran MiXCR on the 5' RACE reads; one entry per CDR3 protein. The table lists approximately 35,000 distinct CDR3 sequences, approximately 6.9% of them singletons, with 4% to 5% in the top ten. The sequenced sample consisted of whole blood. These receptors originate from an adult who was a healthcare worker with PCR-confirmed SARS-CoV-2 infection or an uninfected control (not recorded which).

This chain joins TRBV27 and TRBJ2-1; weak D call: TRBD2 (5 bases). The CDR3 loop spans 14 amino acids. CDR1 and CDR2 (germline): MNHEY, SMNVEV (reference sequence). Trimming stripped 2 bases from V and 0 bases from J, with 5 bases between. DNA for the CDR3: TGTGCCAGCAGTTTAGAGGGCTCCTACAATGAGCAGTTCTTC. It is translated as CASSLEGSYNEQFF.

This clonotype came up once. The V gene is TRBV7-6, the J gene TRBJ2-1; a weak D match, TRBD2 (5 bases). V was clipped by 4 bases and J by 7 bases, with 14 bases between them. The CDR3 runs 14 residues. In germline, CDR1 is SGHVS, CDR2 FNYEAQ. This chain's CDR3 is CASSYGERWNEQFF. The CDR3 DNA reads TGTGCCAGCAGCTACGGGGAGAGGTGGAATGAGCAGTTCTTC.

This clonotype qualifies as medium-sized (0.01 to 0.1%). The chain employs TRBV18 and TRBJ1-2; D remains unclear. The germline V gene has CDR1 KGHSH and CDR2 LQKENI. The CDR3 is 13 amino acids. Trimming took off 2 bases at V and 5 bases at J, with 9 bases between the two ends. Here the CDR3 DNA reads TGTGCCAGCTCACCATCCGACGGTTATGGCTACACCTTC. Encoded protein: CASSPSDGYGYTF.

The table lists this clonotype with many counts. The chain combines TRBV19 with TRBJ2-3, with unresolved D. V lost 7 bases to trimming and J lost 6 bases, with 14 bases between them. This CDR3 comprises 13 residues. Germline V lookup: CDR1 LNHDA, CDR2 SQIVND (reference sequence). CDR3 nucleotides: TGTGCCAGTAATAGATTTTTGGTGGATACGCAGTATTTT. Its translation is CASNRFLVDTQYF.

This clonotype was counted at least ten times. The rearrangement links TRBV29-1 to TRBJ2-5; TRBD2 aligns across 7 bases. This CDR3 is built from 13 residues. The germline CDR1 and CDR2 sequences are SQVTM and ANQGSEA. Unmatched junction bases numbered 7, after V lost 4 bases and J lost 5 bases. The DNA of the CDR3 is TGCAGCGTTGGCCCGGGAGGTGGGGAGACCCAGTACTTC. The encoded protein is CSVGPGGGETQYF.

There are a few counts of this clonotype. The gene calls are TRBV6-4 and TRBJ1-5; D not resolved. V shed 6 bases and J shed 0 bases, with 15 bases lying between them. The CDR3 consists of 16 residues. The germline gives CDR1 MRHNA, CDR2 SNTAGT. In DNA, the CDR3 is TGTGCCAGCAGGGACGTAAGTTCCTATAGCAATCAGCCCCAGCATTTT. This sequence encodes CASRDVSSYSNQPQHF.

There are many counts of this clonotype. The V gene is TRBV24-1, the J gene TRBJ2-3, with no clear D. The CDR3 covers 13 residues. Germline-derived CDR1 and CDR2 are KGHDR and SFDVKD. Trimming took off 2 bases at V and 5 bases at J, with 7 bases between the two ends. Here the CDR3 reads CATSDSWGDTQYF. Here the CDR3 DNA reads TGTGCCACCAGTGATTCCTGGGGAGATACGCAGTATTTT.

Concerning this clonotype itself: A read error may be the cause here, since a much bigger clone is one base away. The gene calls are TRBV7-7 and TRBJ2-3; D might be TRBD2 (6 bases). Germline V gene lookup returns CDR1 SSHAT and CDR2 FNYEAQ (reference sequence). CDR3 length equals 15 residues. The CDR3 DNA sequence: TGTGCTAGCAGCTTAGACGGATCTAGCGCAGATACGCAGTATTTT. Its protein is CASSLDGSSADTQYF.

This clonotype was counted only a few times. This chain connects TRBV7-9 to TRBJ1-1, with unresolved D. The CDR3 runs 13 residues. V was clipped by 1 base and J by 2 bases, with 5 bases between them. Germline values: CDR1 SEHNR, CDR2 FQNEAQ (reference sequence). The CDR3 loop reads CASSLDTNTEAFF. The CDR3 DNA reads as TGTGCCAGCAGCTTAGATACAAACACTGAAGCTTTCTTT. The whole variable domain, filled in from reference TRBV7-9 and TRBJ1-1, reads DTGVSQNPRHKITKRGQNVTFRCDPISEHNRLYWYRQTLGQGPEFLTYFQNEAQLEKSRLLSDRFSAERPKGSFSTLEIQRTEQGDSAMYLCASSLDTNTEAFFGQGTRLTVV.

In this sample, this clonotype turned up many times. The V gene is TRBV12-3 or TRBV12-4, the J gene TRBJ2-2, with D unclear. The length of the CDR3 is 17 residues. Trimming removed 4 bases at V and 0 bases at J, with 15 bases between. The CDR3 sequence: CASSSGPGFANTGELFF. The CDR3, as DNA: TGTGCCAGCAGTTCGGGCCCAGGATTCGCGAACACCGGGGAGCTGTTTTTT.

The chain links TRBV2 to TRBJ2-1; 12 nucleotides match TRBD2. Germline CDR1 and CDR2: SNHLY and FYNNEI. The junction had 2 bases not matched to a gene; V was cut back by 1 base and J by 4 bases. The CDR3 length is 16 residues. The CDR3 is CASSEGTSGAYNEQFF. CDR3 coding DNA: TGTGCCAGCAGTGAAGGGACTAGCGGGGCATACAATGAGCAGTTCTTC. The full variable domain, in which reference TRBV2 and TRBJ2-1 provide the parts outside the CDR3, is EPEVTQTPSHQVTQMGQEVILRCVPISNHLYFYWYRQILGQKVEFLVSFYNNEISEKSEIFDDQFSVERPDGSNFTLKIRSTKLEDSAMYFCASSEGTSGAYNEQFFGPGTRLTVL.

This clonotype was seen many times. The chain recombines TRBV11-2 with TRBJ1-6; maybe TRBD1 (6 bases). Germline CDR1 SGHAT, CDR2 FQNNGV. V gave up 2 bases and J gave up 9 bases, with 14 bases separating them. The CDR3 totals 15 residues. Here the CDR3 reads CASSLRRGPGSPLHF. The CDR3 bases are TGTGCCAGCAGCTTACGTCGGGGGCCGGGTTCACCCCTCCACTTT.

The CDR3 DNA reads TGCGCCAGCAGCTTATTTAGGACCTACGAGCAGTACTTC. Encoded protein: CASSLFRTYEQYF. This chain uses TRBV5-1 with TRBJ2-7; the D is unclear. Between the trimmed V and J ends, which lost 2 bases and 2 bases, there was a span of 8 bases. The CDR3 loop spans 13 amino acids. Germline CDR1 and CDR2: SGHRS and YFSETQ.

This clonotype was counted between two and nine times. J is TRBJ2-1 and V is TRBV28, with D unclear. The CDR3 runs to 14 residues. CDR1 MDHEN and CDR2 SYDVKM come from the germline V gene. V shed 5 bases and J shed 6 bases, with 14 bases lying between them. CDR3 coding DNA: TGTGCCAGCAGTCCGTATTTAGAACGCAATGAGCAGTTCTTC. It codes for CASSPYLERNEQFF.

This clonotype was detected ten times or more. The chain has TRBV7-3 and TRBJ1-1, with no clear D. Germline lookup yields CDR1 SGHTA and CDR2 FQGTGA. This CDR3 is built from 13 residues. Trimming took off 5 bases at V and 10 bases at J, with 17 bases between the two ends. The CDR3 region has the DNA TGTGCCAGCAGCCCCTTGGTACCTGCCGGAGCTTTCTTT. It translates to CASSPLVPAGAFF.

This clonotype was counted at least ten times. A read error may produce the germline difference seen at one junction end. The rearrangement links TRBV19 to TRBJ2-1; D assignment may be TRBD1 or TRBD2 (5 bases each). Germline lookup yields CDR1 LNHDA and CDR2 SQIVND (reference sequence). This CDR3 comprises 13 residues. The CDR3 DNA is TGTGTCAGTAGTCCAGCCCAGGGCGGGGAGCAGTTCTTC. Its translation is CVSSPAQGGEQFF. Variable domain in full (rest from reference TRBV19 and TRBJ2-1): DGGITQSPKYLFRKEGQNVTLSCEQNLNHDAMYWYRQDPGQGLRLIYYSQIVNDFQKGDIAEGYSVSREKKESFPLTVTSAQKNPTAFYLCVSSPAQGGEQFFGPGTRLTVL.

This clonotype was seen at least ten times. The chain recombines TRBV7-3 with TRBJ2-1, with 8 positions matching TRBD1. There are 18 residues in the CDR3. V trimming: 3 bases; J trimming: 3 bases; junction bases outside the gene matches: 13. CDR1 and CDR2 from the germline V gene are SGHTA and FQGTGA. In nucleotides, the CDR3 is TGTGCCAGCAGCTTGCGGACAGGGAGTGGATACGGCTACAATGAGCAGTTCTTC. It yields the protein CASSLRTGSGYGYNEQFF.

This clonotype was found many times. The chain links TRBV20-1 to TRBJ1-4; 8 bases fit TRBD1. CDR1 and CDR2 (germline): DFQATT, SNEGSKA (reference sequence). This CDR3 has 13 residues. Unmatched junction bases numbered 2, after V lost 5 bases and J lost 3 bases. The CDR3 DNA reads as TGCAGTGCTCCGACAGGGGCTAATGAAAAACTGTTTTTT. Protein: CSAPTGANEKLFF.